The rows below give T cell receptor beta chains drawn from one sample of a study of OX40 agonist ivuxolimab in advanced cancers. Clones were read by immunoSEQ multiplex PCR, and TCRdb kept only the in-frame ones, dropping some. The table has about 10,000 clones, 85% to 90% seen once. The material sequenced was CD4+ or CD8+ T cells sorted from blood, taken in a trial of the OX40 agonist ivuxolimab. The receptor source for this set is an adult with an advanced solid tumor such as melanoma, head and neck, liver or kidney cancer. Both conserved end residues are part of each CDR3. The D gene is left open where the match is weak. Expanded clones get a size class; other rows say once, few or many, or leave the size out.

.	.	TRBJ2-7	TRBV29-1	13	CSVEDIGTYEQYF	TGCAGCGTTGAAGATATCGGGACCTACGAGCAGTACTTC
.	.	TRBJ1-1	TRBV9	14	CASSVTGLNTEAFF	TGTGCCAGCAGCGTCACAGGCTTGAACACTGAAGCTTTCTTT
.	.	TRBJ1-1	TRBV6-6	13	CASRVGLNTEAFF	TGTGCCAGCCGCGTGGGGTTGAACACTGAAGCTTTCTTT
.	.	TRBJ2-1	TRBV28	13	CASSSPGNNEQFF	TGTGCCAGCAGTTCCCCGGGGAACAATGAGCAGTTCTTC
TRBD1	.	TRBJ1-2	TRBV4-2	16	CASSQDVTGGDYGYTF	TGTGCCAGCAGCCAAGATGTCACAGGGGGGGACTATGGCTACACCTTC
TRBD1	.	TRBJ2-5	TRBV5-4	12	CASSFGGQVGYF	TGTGCCAGCAGCTTTGGGGGACAGGTTGGTTACTTC
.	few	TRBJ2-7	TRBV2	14	CASSVPQTPYEQYF	TGTGCCAGCAGTGTTCCGCAGACCCCCTACGAGCAGTACTTC
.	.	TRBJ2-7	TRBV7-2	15	CASSPLPGSSYEQYF	TGTGCCAGCAGCCCCCTCCCAGGGAGCTCCTACGAGCAGTACTTC
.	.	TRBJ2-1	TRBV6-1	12	CASPTPGNEQFF	TGTGCCAGCCCAACTCCTGGGAATGAGCAGTTCTTC
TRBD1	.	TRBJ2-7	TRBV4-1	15	CASSQGTGAVYEQYF	TGCGCCAGCAGCCAAGGGACAGGGGCGGTCTACGAGCAGTACTTC
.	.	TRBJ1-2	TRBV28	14	CASSGEERIDGYTF	TGTGCCAGCTCCGGCGAGGAGCGCATAGATGGCTACACCTTC
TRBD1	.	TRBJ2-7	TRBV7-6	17	CASSPHPRGPPTYEQYF	TGTGCCAGCAGCCCCCATCCCAGGGGGCCTCCCACCTACGAGCAGTACTTC
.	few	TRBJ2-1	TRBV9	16	CASSVDPASSYNEQFF	TGTGCCAGCAGCGTAGACCCCGCTAGCTCCTACAATGAGCAGTTCTTC
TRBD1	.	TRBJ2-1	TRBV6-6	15	CASRYPGQGMDEQFF	TGTGCCAGCAGATATCCGGGACAGGGTATGGATGAGCAGTTCTTC
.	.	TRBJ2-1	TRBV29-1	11	CTGGRSDEQFF	TGCACTGGGGGGAGGAGTGATGAGCAGTTCTTC
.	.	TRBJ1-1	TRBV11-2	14	CASSLVDSLTEAFF	TGTGCCAGCAGCTTAGTTGACAGCCTCACTGAAGCTTTCTTT
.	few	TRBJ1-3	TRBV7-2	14	CASIPVSAGNTIYF	TGTGCCAGCATTCCCGTTAGCGCTGGAAACACCATATATTTT
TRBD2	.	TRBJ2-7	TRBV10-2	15	CASSDGDYNGDEQYF	TGCGCCAGCAGTGACGGGGACTATAATGGGGACGAGCAGTACTTC
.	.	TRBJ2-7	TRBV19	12	CASSMGPYEQYF	TGTGCCAGTAGTATGGGTCCTTACGAGCAGTACTTC
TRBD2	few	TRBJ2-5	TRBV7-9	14	CASSQTGGQETQYF	TGTGCCAGCAGTCAAACGGGGGGACAAGAGACCCAGTACTTC
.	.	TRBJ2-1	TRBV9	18	CASSEDEDRSRSYNEQFF	TGTGCCAGCAGCGAGGACGAGGACAGATCACGCTCCTACAATGAGCAGTTCTTC
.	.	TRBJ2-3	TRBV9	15	CASSVVGVAADTQYF	TGTGCCAGCAGCGTAGTAGGAGTAGCCGCGGATACGCAGTATTTT
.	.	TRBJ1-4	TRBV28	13	CASRPATNEKLFF	TGTGCCAGCAGGCCCGCCACTAATGAAAAACTGTTTTTT
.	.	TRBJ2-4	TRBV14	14	CASSQAGSLAIQYF	TGTGCCAGCAGCCAAGCAGGCTCCCTGGCCATTCAGTACTTC
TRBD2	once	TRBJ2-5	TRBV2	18	CASSPTSGGRGRWETQYF	TGTGCCAGCAGTCCGACTAGCGGGGGCCGGGGACGATGGGAGACCCAGTACTTC
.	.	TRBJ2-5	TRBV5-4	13	CASSSGLGETQYF	TGTGCCAGCAGCTCCGGGCTAGGAGAGACCCAGTACTTC
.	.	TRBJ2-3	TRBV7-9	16	CASSLAPGHSTDTQYF	TGTGCCAGCAGCTTAGCGCCGGGACACAGCACAGATACGCAGTATTTT
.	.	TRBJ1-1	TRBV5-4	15	CASSPPGGSSTEAFF	TGTGCCAGCAGCCCACCGGGGGGATCGAGCACTGAAGCTTTCTTT
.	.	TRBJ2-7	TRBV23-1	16	CASSQSGQGTPYEQYF	TGCGCCAGCAGTCAATCGGGGCAGGGAACCCCCTACGAGCAGTACTTC
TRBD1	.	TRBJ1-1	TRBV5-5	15	CASSFIPGGDTEAFF	TGTGCCAGCAGCTTCATTCCAGGGGGTGACACTGAAGCTTTCTTT
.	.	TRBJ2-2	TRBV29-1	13	CSVGTENTGELFF	TGCAGCGTTGGGACAGAGAACACCGGGGAGCTGTTTTTT
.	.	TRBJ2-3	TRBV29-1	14	CSVVWGTVPDTQYF	TGCAGCGTTGTATGGGGCACGGTGCCAGATACGCAGTATTTT
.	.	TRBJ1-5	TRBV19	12	CAIGQGNQPQHF	TGTGCCATCGGGCAAGGCAATCAGCCCCAGCATTTT
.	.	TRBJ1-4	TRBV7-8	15	CASSLASNGHEKLFF	TGTGCCAGCAGCTTAGCGTCGAACGGACATGAAAAACTGTTTTTT
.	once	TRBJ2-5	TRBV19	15	CASSRAVGLSGTQYF	TGTGCCAGTAGTAGGGCGGTTGGACTTTCTGGGACCCAGTACTTC
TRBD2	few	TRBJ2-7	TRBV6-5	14	CASSFSGGQGEQYF	TGTGCCAGCAGTTTCAGCGGGGGGCAAGGTGAGCAGTACTTC
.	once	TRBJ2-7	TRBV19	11	CATSRAYEQYF	TGTGCCACCTCGCGGGCCTACGAGCAGTACTTC
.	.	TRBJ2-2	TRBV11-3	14	CASSTGWNTGELFF	TGTGCCAGCAGCACGGGGTGGAACACCGGGGAGCTGTTTTTT
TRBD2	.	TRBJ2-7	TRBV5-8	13	CASSLVLAGEQYF	TGTGCCAGCAGCTTGGTTCTAGCGGGGGAGCAGTACTTC
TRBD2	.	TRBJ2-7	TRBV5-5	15	CAGWCSGDPSYEQYF	TGTGCCGGATGGTGTAGCGGGGACCCCTCCTACGAGCAGTACTTC
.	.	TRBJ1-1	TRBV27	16	CASSTRPGRRITEAFF	TGTGCCAGCAGTACCCGTCCGGGACGCCGGATTACTGAAGCTTTCTTT
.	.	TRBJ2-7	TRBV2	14	CASSYTTGSYEQYF	TGTGCCAGCAGCTACACCACAGGGTCATACGAGCAGTACTTC
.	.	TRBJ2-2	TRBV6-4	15	CASSDSGANTGELFF	TGTGCCAGCAGTGACTCAGGGGCGAACACCGGGGAGCTGTTTTTT
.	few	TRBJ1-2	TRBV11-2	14	CASSLGQINYGYTF	TGTGCCAGCAGCTTAGGACAGATTAACTATGGCTACACCTTC
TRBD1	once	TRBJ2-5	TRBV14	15	CASSQGQGRTETQYF	TGTGCCAGCAGCCAAGGACAGGGGCGGACAGAGACCCAGTACTTC
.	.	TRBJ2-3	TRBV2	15	CASRGPGGSTDTQYF	TGTGCCAGCAGGGGTCCTGGGGGGAGCACAGATACGCAGTATTTT
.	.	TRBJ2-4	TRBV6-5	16	CASSSLLVGGKNIQYF	TGTGCCAGCAGTTCACTCCTAGTAGGGGGTAAAAACATTCAGTACTTC
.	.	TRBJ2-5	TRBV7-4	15	CASSLGLGTQETQYF	TGTGCCAGCAGCCTAGGGTTAGGGACTCAAGAGACCCAGTACTTC
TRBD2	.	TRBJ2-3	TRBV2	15	CASNRLAGGPNTQYF	TGTGCCAGCAACCGACTAGCGGGGGGGCCGAATACGCAGTATTTT
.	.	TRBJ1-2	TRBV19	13	CASSTTPSYGYTF	TGTGCCAGTAGTACGACCCCATCCTATGGCTACACCTTC
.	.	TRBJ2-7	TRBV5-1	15	CASSLEERPPYEQYF	TGCGCCAGCAGCTTGGAAGAGAGGCCGCCCTACGAGCAGTACTTC
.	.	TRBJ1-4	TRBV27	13	CASSLGPIEKLFF	TGTGCCAGCAGTTTAGGCCCGATTGAAAAACTGTTTTTT
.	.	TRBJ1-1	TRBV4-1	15	CASRPRLVGSPEAFF	TGCGCCAGCAGACCCCGGTTAGTGGGATCCCCTGAAGCTTTCTTT
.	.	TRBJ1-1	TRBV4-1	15	CASSQVLPLNTEAFF	TGCGCCAGCAGCCAAGTTTTACCCTTAAACACTGAAGCTTTCTTT